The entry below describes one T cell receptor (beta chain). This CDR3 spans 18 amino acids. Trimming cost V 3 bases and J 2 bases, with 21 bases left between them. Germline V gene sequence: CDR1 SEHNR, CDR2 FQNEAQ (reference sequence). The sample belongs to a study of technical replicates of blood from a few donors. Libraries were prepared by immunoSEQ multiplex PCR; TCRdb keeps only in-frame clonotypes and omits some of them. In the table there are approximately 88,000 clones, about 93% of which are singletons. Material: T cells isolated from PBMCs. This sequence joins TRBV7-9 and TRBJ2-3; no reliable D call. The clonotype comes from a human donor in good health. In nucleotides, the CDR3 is TGTGCCAGCAGCTTTCCCTCAGTCGACTCGAACAACACAGATACGCAGTATTTT. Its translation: CASSFPSVDSNNTDTQYF.